These 18 T cell receptor beta chains originate from one sample sequenced in a study of control samples from healthy donors and cancer patients. Sequenced by immunoSEQ multiplex PCR; TCRdb stores in-frame clones only, minus some. The data show about 29,000 clones, around nine tenths seen once. Sequencing was done on a sample of formalin-fixed, paraffin-embedded tissue. The receptors were sampled from a female donor with melanoma.

V and J are TRBV7-2 and TRBJ2-5; 9 bases agree with TRBD1. The germline CDR1 and CDR2 sequences are SGHTA and FQGNSA. CDR3 size: 15 residues. V lost 1 base, J lost 3 bases, and 3 bases stayed unmatched. The CDR3 coding sequence is TGTGCCAGCAGCTTAGTCGGGACAGGGAAAGAGACCCAGTACTTC. This sequence encodes CASSLVGTGKETQYF.

This clone has just a few counts. The CDR3 DNA is TGTGCCACCAGCAGAGAGGAGGCTCGCTACACCTTC. Encoded protein: CATSREEARYTF. The chain carries TRBV15 and TRBJ1-2; no clear D. The CDR3 loop spans 12 amino acids. Between the trimmed V and J ends, which lost 0 bases and 9 bases, there was a span of 8 bases. Per germline, CDR1 LNHNV and CDR2 YYDKDF (reference sequence).

The gene calls are TRBV6-5 and TRBJ1-4; 12 nucleotides match TRBD1. The CDR3 is made up of 14 amino acids. V lost 6 bases, J lost 13 bases, and 9 bases stayed unmatched. Germline CDR1 and CDR2: MNHEY and SVGAGI. CDR3 amino acids: CASRSLGTGGRLFF. In DNA form, the CDR3 reads TGTGCCAGCAGATCACTGGGGACAGGGGGCAGACTGTTTTTT.

The J gene is TRBJ2-7, the V gene TRBV25-1; TRBD1 agrees at 8 bases. The CDR3 runs 14 residues. Germline V lookup: CDR1 MGHDK, CDR2 SYGVNS. After removal of 5 bases from V and 2 bases from J, the junction contained 5 bases not matched to a gene. The CDR3 reads CASSKEQGAYEQYF. The CDR3 DNA sequence: TGTGCCAGCAGTAAGGAACAGGGGGCCTACGAGCAGTACTTC.

The CDR3: CASSAINRNYGYTF. The DNA for the CDR3 is TGTGCCAGCAGCGCGATAAACAGGAACTATGGCTACACCTTC. The chain recombines TRBV6-2 or TRBV6-3 with TRBJ1-2, with a tentative D call TRBD1 (5 bases). Germline CDR1 MNHEY, CDR2 SVGEGT. V lost 6 bases and J lost 2, with 13 bases in between. This CDR3 is 14 amino acids long.

The chain links TRBV5-1 to TRBJ2-5, with D tentatively TRBD2 (7 bases). Germline V lookup: CDR1 SGHRS, CDR2 YFSETQ. V dropped 4 bases and J dropped 4 bases, with 11 bases sitting between them. CDR3 length: 13 amino acids. The CDR3 DNA sequence: TGCGCCAGCAGCAGGAGGGGGGGAGAGACCCAGTACTTC. The encoded protein is CASSRRGGETQYF.

The rearrangement uses TRBV7-9 and TRBJ2-1, with TRBD2 matching over 11 bases. The V gene end was trimmed by 4 bases and the J gene end by 8 bases; junction bases not matched to a gene: 10. CDR1 and CDR2 (germline): SEHNR, FQNEAQ (reference sequence). CDR3 size: 16 residues. The CDR3 loop is CASSSGTSGYSDEQFF. CDR3 bases: TGTGCCAGCAGCTCCGGGACTAGCGGTTATAGTGATGAGCAGTTCTTC.

The V gene is TRBV19, the J gene TRBJ1-5, with a possible D match to TRBD1 (5 bases). Per germline, CDR1 LNHDA and CDR2 SQIVND (reference sequence). Trimming removed 4 bases at V and 4 bases at J, with 17 bases between. The CDR3 contains 16 residues. In nucleotides, the CDR3 is TGTGCCAGTAGTACGGGACTCACAGGCTCAAATCAGCCCCAGCATTTT. Amino acids: CASSTGLTGSNQPQHF. The variable domain in full, completed from reference TRBV19 and TRBJ1-5, reads DGGITQSPKYLFRKEGQNVTLSCEQNLNHDAMYWYRQDPGQGLRLIYYSQIVNDFQKGDIAEGYSVSREKKESFPLTVTSAQKNPTAFYLCASSTGLTGSNQPQHFGDGTRLSIL.

The chain employs TRBV6-5 and TRBJ2-7; 7 bases line up with TRBD1. Losses at the gene ends were 6 bases for V and 6 bases for J; bases not matched to a gene: 5. CDR3 size: 12 residues. CDR1 and CDR2 (germline): MNHEY, SVGAGI. The CDR3 nucleotides are TGTGCCAGCAGGGACAGGATCGGCGAGCAGTACTTC. This codes for CASRDRIGEQYF.

The chain carries TRBV28 and TRBJ1-6; D gene ambiguous. Per germline, CDR1 MDHEN and CDR2 SYDVKM. The CDR3 loop spans 16 amino acids. V dropped 4 bases and J dropped 10 bases, with 20 bases sitting between them. As DNA, the CDR3 is TGTGCCAGCAGTTCAACGGGGTGGATATTGAGCTCACCCCTCCACTTT. This encodes CASSSTGWILSSPLHF.

Comment on this clone: Mismatch with germline at one junction end may stem from a read error. The genes are TRBV4-1 and TRBJ2-7, with D perhaps matching TRBD2 (6 bases). There are 17 residues in the CDR3. Germline V gene data show CDR1 as MGHRA and CDR2 as YSYEKL. This CDR3 is CASNQELGSGPYYEQYF. DNA for the CDR3: TGCGCCAGCAACCAAGAGCTCGGGAGCGGGCCTTACTACGAGCAGTACTTC.

The gene calls are TRBV28 and TRBJ1-1, with 9 bases identical to TRBD1. V trimming: 8 bases; J trimming: 7 bases; junction bases outside the gene matches: 8. The CDR3 consists of 13 residues. Germline V gene data show CDR1 as MDHEN and CDR2 as SYDVKM. Here the CDR3 reads CASDKGQGREAFF. CDR3 nucleotide sequence: TGTGCCAGCGACAAGGGACAGGGTCGTGAAGCTTTCTTT.

Note on this clone: The junction shows a germline mismatch at one end, possibly a read error. Other DNA sequences in this specimen translate into the identical CDR3. The rearrangement uses TRBV10-1 and TRBJ2-2; 8 nucleotides agree with TRBD2. Germline assignment: CDR1 WNHNN and CDR2 SYGVQD (reference sequence). The CDR3 spans 17 residues. The CDR3 spells CARPPLGLASNSGELFF. CDR3 nucleotides: TGCGCCAGGCCTCCCCTCGGACTAGCTTCTAACTCCGGAGAGCTGTTTTTT.

The V and J genes are TRBV4-3 and TRBJ2-7, with unresolved D. The CDR3 has 16 amino acids. Germline values: CDR1 LGHNA, CDR2 YSLEER. The V gene lost 0 bases and the J gene lost 4 bases, with 16 bases spanning the gap. CDR3 loop: CASSQELGRLRYEQYF. The CDR3 nucleotides are TGCGCCAGCAGCCAAGAGCTTGGACGGCTAAGATACGAGCAGTACTTC.

V and J are TRBV19 and TRBJ1-2, with 10 bases matching TRBD1. The CDR3 runs to 15 residues. Germline-derived CDR1 and CDR2 are LNHDA and SQIVND (reference sequence). The ends lost 3 bases at V and 4 bases at J; junction bases unmatched: 5. The chain's CDR3 is CASSIGQGVSYGYTF. The CDR3 nucleotides are TGTGCCAGTAGTATCGGACAGGGGGTTAGCTATGGCTACACCTTC.

The chain combines TRBV22-1 with TRBJ2-7; the table names TRBD2, a call not compared with the DNA. TRBV22-1 is a documented pseudogene. This CDR3 region has 16 residues. The CDR3 sequence is CPGSTSSEREYHEQYF. As DNA, the CDR3 is TGTCCTGGGAGCACCTCTTCTGAGCGGGAGTACCACGAGCAGTACTTC.

The rearrangement joins TRBV29-1 to TRBJ1-3; D remains unclear. Trimming took off 3 bases at V and 4 bases at J, with 10 bases between the two ends. The germline V gene encodes CDR1 SQVTM and CDR2 ANQGSEA. CDR3 length equals 13 residues. The CDR3 protein is CSVDEGGGNTIYF. CDR3 sequence (DNA): TGCAGCGTTGATGAGGGAGGCGGAAACACCATATATTTT.

The rearrangement uses TRBV21-1 and TRBJ2-2; TRBD2, as called in the table, went unchecked against the DNA. TRBV21-1 is an annotated pseudogene. The CDR3 consists of 15 residues. CDR3 protein: CACPRREFGTGELFF. The CDR3 nucleotides read TGTGCCTGCCCAAGGAGGGAGTTTGGCACCGGGGAGCTGTTTTTT.